This T cell receptor beta chain came from a study of blood T cell repertoires in COVID-19 (dated by TCRdb to 2018 to 2021). Describing the broader study: Collaborator samples came from the United States, Italy and Spain and covered acute and convalescent phases of COVID-19. The prospective study material was composed of cDNA or gDNA derived from T cells, B-cell-depleted T cells, or PBMCs. The dataset comprised deeply sampled blood TCRbeta repertoires from subjects exposed to, actively infected with, or recovered from COVID-19. The repertoires were released in a freely available public database meant as a resource for research on the immune response to SARS-CoV-2. The samples were drawn from the first 160 participants of the ongoing ImmuneRACE study and from roughly 1,300 subjects provided by 6 global collaborators. Sample metadata almost always included a de-identified subject ID, COVID-19 status, age in years and sex. Where available, HLA class I and class II types were taken from metadata supplied by the sample provider and were not determined by assay-based typing. Study-wide findings and limitations: The quantity of clinical and demographic metadata differed by source and by participant and was supplied without curation.

About this clone: Its antigen remains undetermined. No clone much larger than this one lies a single base away; base qualities are absent.

TCRbeta CDR3 regions were amplified from genomic DNA by means of the immunoSEQ Assay, a bias-controlled multiplex PCR. The authors' pipeline ran thus. The number of nucleated cells in each sample was estimated from the amplification of reference gene primers within the assay. Sequence reads were collapsed and filtered to measure the absolute abundance of every unique TCRbeta CDR3 rearrangement. For each sample, productive Simpson clonality was calculated by taking the square root of Simpson's diversity index across productive rearrangements. TCRdb carries this immuneACCESS record with in-frame sequences only. Its versions omit some clonotypes, under half of them owing to an unresolved V gene in the studies checked, with the rest unexplained. D and trimming come from the DNA, and the V and J calls and clone size come from that table. Counted in this sample were some 250,000 clones; roughly 88% of them appeared once. The ten largest clones represent roughly an eighth of the sample.

CDR1 and CDR2, looked up from the germline V gene, are SGHTA and FQGNSA. The junction shows trimming of 5 bases on V and 6 bases on J, and the gene matches do not reach 7 bases of it. The CDR3 holds 14 amino acids from the cysteine to the phenylalanine. Only the CDR3 part of the read is kept: 42 bases, read in frame from the first base. Each collaborating institution followed its own protocols to collect whole blood in K2EDTA tubes. For TCRbeta analysis, collaborators shipped samples in one of three forms: frozen whole blood, isolated PBMCs, or DNA extracted from either of those sample types. The receptor was derived from a man older than 75 with acute or convalescent COVID-19. The V and J genes are TRBV7-2 and TRBJ1-1; a stretch of 9 junction bases matches TRBD1. Specimen: peripheral blood. The CDR3 sequence is CASSKDRGVSEAFF. The DNA sequence reads TGTGCCAGCAGCAAGGACAGGGGAGTCTCTGAAGCTTTCTTT.